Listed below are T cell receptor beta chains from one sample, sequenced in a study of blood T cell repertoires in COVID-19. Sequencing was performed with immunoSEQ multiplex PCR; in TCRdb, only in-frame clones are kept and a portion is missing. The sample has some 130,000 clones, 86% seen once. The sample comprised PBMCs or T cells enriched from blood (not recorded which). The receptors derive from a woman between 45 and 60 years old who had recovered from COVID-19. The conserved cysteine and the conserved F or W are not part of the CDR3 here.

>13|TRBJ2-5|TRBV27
ASSAGQATQETQY
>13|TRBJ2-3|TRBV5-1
ASSFRGGYTDTQY
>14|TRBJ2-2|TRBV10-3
AITDGTGVNTGELF
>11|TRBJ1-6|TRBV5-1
ASTEDSNSPLH
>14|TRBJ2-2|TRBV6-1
ASSGVAGGNTGELF
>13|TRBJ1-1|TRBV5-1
ASSPQGLARTEAF
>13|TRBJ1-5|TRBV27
ASSSGTHGNQPQH
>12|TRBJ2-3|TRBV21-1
ATPQRQAPDTQY
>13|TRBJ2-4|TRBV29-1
SVEGRQGSKNIQY
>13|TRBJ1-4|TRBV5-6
ASSLDRRGGEKLF
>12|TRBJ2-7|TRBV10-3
AISESAATYEQY
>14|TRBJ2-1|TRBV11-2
ASSLAGTGGKNEQF
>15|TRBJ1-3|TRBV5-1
ASSFTGTGVGGNTIY
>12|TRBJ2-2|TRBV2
ASSPGQLTGELF
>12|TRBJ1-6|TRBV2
ASRTTGGSSPLH
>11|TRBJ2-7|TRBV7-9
ASSFDLNYEQY
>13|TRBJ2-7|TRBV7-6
ASSPGLAGGPEQY
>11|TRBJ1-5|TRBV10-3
ANGVSSNQPQH
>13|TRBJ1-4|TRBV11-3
ASSRVWAGDEKLF
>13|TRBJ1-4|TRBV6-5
ASSYGQGKVEKLF
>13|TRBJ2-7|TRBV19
ASSEGGAPPYEQY
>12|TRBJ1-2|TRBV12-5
ASGSDSSNYGYT
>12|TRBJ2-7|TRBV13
ASSFRDRGLEQY
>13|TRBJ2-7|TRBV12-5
ASGLGRTVSYEQY
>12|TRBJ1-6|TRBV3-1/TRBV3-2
ASSQSRDNSPLH
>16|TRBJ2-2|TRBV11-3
ASSPVSGGPLNTGELF
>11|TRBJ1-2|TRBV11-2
ASRREINYGYT
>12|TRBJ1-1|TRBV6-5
ASSYRGPGTEAF
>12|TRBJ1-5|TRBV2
ASSRQNSNQPQH
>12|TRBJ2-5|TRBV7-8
ASSLLAGVETQY
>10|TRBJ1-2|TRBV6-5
ASTPRRAGYT
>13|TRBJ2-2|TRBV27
ASAKQATNTGELF
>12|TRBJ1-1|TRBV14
ASSQHQGATEAF
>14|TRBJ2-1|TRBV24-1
ATSDRRGPGSNEQF
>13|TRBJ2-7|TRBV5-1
ASSLMQGVSYEQY
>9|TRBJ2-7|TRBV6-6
ASTSEYEQY
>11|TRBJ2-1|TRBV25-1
ASSEYLENEQF
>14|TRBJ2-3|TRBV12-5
ASGQGLAGRTDTQY
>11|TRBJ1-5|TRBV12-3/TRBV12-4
ASSLGGDRPQH
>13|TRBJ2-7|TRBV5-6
ASSLRTPTPHEQY
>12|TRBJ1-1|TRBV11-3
ASSFGSATAEAF
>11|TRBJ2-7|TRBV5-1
ASSFDYTYEQY
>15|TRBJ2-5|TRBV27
ASSSTSGLAFQETQY
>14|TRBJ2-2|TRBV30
AWSVRRGGVTGELF
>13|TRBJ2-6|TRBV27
ASSLDNSGANVLT
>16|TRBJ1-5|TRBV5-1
ASSLGTGEPTGNQPQH
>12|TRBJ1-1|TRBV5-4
ASRLSQGAPEAF
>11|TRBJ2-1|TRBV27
ASSGDRTDEQF